This T cell receptor (beta chain) was sequenced in a study of shared clonotypes between healthy human individuals. This clone was recorded only once. Germline lookup yields CDR1 SGHNT and CDR2 YYREEE (reference sequence). Trimming removed 1 base from V and 7 bases from J, with 15 bases in between. The CDR3 length is 15 residues. Method: immunoSEQ multiplex PCR; TCRdb's copy keeps in-frame clones and lacks some. The sample carries roughly 220,000 clones, 65% to 70% recorded once. The study drew its donors from healthy HIV-negative adults without recent acute infections or vaccinations. The sequence came from a man under 40 in good health. The J gene is TRBJ2-1, the V gene TRBV5-4; D is unclear. Sequences were obtained from memory CD4+ T cells sorted from blood. Noted subset: CD45RA-negative fraction. CDR3 bases: TGTGCCAGCAGCTTGAGAAAGGGTGGAAGAAATGAGCAGTTCTTC. Residues: CASSLRKGGRNEQFF. The complete variable domain, with remaining parts taken from reference TRBV5-4 and TRBJ2-1, reads ETGVTQSPTHLIKTRGQQVTLRCSSQSGHNTVSWYQQALGQGPQFIFQYYREEENGRGNFPPRFSGLQFPNYSSELNVNALELDDSALYLCASSLRKGGRNEQFFGPGTRLTVL.